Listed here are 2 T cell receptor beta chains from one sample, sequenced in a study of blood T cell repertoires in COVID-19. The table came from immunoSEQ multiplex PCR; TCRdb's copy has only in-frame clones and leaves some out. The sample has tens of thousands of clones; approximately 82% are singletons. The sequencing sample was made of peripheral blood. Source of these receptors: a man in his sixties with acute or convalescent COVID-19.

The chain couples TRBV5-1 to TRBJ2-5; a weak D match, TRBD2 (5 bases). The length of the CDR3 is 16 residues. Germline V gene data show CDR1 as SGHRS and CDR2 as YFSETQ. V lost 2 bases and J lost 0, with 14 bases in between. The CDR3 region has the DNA TGCGCCAGCAGCTTAGACTCAGGACTGTACCAAGAGACCCAGTACTTC. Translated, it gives CASSLDSGLYQETQYF. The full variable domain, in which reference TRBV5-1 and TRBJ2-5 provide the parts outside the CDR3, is KAGVTQTPRYLIKTRGQQVTLSCSPISGHRSVSWYQQTPGQGLQFLFEYFSETQRNKGNFPGRFSGRQFSNSRSEMNVSTLELGDSALYLCASSLDSGLYQETQYFGPGTRLLVL.

The CDR3 sequence is CASSRNPGSGGGYTF. CDR3 DNA: TGTGCCAGCAGCCGGAATCCGGGCTCGGGAGGTGGCTACACCTTC. The chain links TRBV14 to TRBJ1-2; D is ambiguous. CDR3 size: 15 residues. The germline CDR1 and CDR2 sequences are SGHDN and FVKESK. Trimming stripped 4 bases from V and 7 bases from J, with 19 bases between.